The TCR beta chain described here comes from a study of blood T cell repertoires in COVID-19. CDR1 and CDR2 from the germline V gene are MNHEY and SMNVEV (reference sequence). This CDR3 has 13 residues. Trimming removed 2 bases at V and 0 bases at J, with 2 bases between. In the study's own analysis: Reference gene primer amplification gave estimated nucleated cell counts. Clones were sequenced by immunoSEQ multiplex PCR, and TCRdb holds only the in-frame ones, with some missing. V and J calls and clone size follow that table, whereas D and trimming were derived from the DNA. The data hold roughly 68,000 clones, with 80% to 90% observed a single time.

Material: PBMCs or T cells enriched from blood (not recorded which). This sequence joins TRBV27 and TRBJ1-5; unclear D gene. The receptor was derived from a woman in her thirties or forties with acute COVID-19. CDR3 amino acids: CASSLRSNQPQHF. For the CDR3, the DNA is TGTGCCAGCAGTTTACGTAGCAATCAGCCCCAGCATTTT.